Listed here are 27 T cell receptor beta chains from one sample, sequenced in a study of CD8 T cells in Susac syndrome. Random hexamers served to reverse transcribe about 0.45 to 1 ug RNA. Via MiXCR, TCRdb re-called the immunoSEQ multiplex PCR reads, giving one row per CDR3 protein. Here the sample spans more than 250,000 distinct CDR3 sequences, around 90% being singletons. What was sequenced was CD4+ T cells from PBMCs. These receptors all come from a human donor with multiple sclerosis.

This chain's CDR3 is CASSDATGTGNTIYF. CDR3 nucleotides: TGTGCCAGCAGTGACGCGACAGGGACTGGAAACACCATATATTTT. The chain joins TRBV2 to TRBJ1-3; 7 nucleotides match TRBD1. The CDR3 is 15 residues long. The germline gives CDR1 SNHLY, CDR2 FYNNEI. Trimming took 3 bases from V and 2 from J; bases not matched to a gene: 4.

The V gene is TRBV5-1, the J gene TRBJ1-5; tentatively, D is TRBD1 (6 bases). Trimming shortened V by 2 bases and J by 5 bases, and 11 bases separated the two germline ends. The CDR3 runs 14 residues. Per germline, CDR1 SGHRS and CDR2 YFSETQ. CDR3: CASSFDGGDQPQHF. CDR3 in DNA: TGCGCCAGCAGCTTCGACGGGGGCGATCAGCCCCAGCATTTT.

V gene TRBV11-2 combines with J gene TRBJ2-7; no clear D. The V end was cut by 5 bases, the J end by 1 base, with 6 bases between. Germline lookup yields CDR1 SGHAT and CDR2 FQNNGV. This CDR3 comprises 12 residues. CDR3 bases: TGTGCCAGCAGCGTCAGATCCTACGAGCAGTACTTC. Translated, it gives CASSVRSYEQYF.

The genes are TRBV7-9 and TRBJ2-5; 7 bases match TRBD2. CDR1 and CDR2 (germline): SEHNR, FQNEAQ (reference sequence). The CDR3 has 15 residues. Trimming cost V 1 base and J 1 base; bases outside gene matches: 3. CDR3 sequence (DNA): TGTGCCAGCAGCTTAGGAGCGGGGAGCCAAGAGACCCAGTACTTC. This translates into CASSLGAGSQETQYF.

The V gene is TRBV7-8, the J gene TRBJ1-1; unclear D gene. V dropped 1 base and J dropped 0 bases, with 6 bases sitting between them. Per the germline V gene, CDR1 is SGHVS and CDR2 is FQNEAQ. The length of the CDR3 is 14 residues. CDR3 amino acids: CASSLEFMNTEAFF. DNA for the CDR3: TGTGCCAGCAGCTTAGAGTTCATGAACACTGAAGCTTTCTTT.

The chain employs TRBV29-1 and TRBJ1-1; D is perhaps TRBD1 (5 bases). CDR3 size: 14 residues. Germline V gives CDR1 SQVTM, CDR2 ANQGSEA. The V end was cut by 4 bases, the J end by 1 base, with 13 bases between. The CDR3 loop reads CSVAPGRGNTEAFF. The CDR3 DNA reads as TGCAGCGTTGCCCCTGGGAGGGGGAACACTGAAGCTTTCTTT.

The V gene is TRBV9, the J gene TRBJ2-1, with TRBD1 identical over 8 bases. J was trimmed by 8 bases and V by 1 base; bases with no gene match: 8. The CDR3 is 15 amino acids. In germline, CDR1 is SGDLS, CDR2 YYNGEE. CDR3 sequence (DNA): TGTGCCAGCAGCGTACCACCGGGACAGGCCCATGAGCAGTTCTTC. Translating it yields CASSVPPGQAHEQFF.

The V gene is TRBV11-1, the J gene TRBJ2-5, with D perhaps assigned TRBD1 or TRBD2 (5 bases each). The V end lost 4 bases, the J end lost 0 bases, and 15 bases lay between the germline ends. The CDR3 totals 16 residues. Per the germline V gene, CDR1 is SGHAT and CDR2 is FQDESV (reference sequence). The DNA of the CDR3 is TGTGCCAGCAGCTCCCGGGACCGTCGGTACCAAGAGACCCAGTACTTC. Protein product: CASSSRDRRYQETQYF.

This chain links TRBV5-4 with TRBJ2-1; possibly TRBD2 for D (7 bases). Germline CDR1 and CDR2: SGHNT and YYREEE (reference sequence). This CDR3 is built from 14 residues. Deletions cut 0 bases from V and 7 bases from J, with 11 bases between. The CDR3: CASSLDGRGNEQFF. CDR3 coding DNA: TGTGCCAGCAGCTTGGATGGGAGGGGGAATGAGCAGTTCTTC. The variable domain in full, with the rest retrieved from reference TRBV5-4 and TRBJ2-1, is ETGVTQSPTHLIKTRGQQVTLRCSSQSGHNTVSWYQQALGQGPQFIFQYYREEENGRGNFPPRFSGLQFPNYSSELNVNALELDDSALYLCASSLDGRGNEQFFGPGTRLTVL.

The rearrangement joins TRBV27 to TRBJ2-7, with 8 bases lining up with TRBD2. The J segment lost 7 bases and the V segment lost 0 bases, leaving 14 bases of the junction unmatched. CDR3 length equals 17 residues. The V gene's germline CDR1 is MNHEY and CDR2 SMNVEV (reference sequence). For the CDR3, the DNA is TGTGCCAGCAGTTTATCAGGGCTAGCGGGCTCCCCCGGGGAGCAGTACTTC. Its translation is CASSLSGLAGSPGEQYF.

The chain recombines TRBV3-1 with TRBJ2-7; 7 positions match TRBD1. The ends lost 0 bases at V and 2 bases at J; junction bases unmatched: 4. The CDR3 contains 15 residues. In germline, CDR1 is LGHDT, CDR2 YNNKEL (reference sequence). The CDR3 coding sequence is TGTGCCAGCAGCCAAGATGGGCAGGGGGCCTACGAGCAGTACTTC. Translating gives CASSQDGQGAYEQYF.

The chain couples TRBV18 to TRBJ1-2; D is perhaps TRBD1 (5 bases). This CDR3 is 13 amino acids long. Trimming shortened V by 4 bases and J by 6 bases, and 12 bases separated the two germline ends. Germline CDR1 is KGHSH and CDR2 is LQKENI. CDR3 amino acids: CASSRPGADGYTF. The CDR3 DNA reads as TGTGCCAGCTCACGACCCGGGGCCGATGGCTACACCTTC.

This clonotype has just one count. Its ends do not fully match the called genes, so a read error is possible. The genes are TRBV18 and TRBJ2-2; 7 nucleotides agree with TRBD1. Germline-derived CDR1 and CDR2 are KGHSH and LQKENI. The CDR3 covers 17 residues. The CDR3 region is CASSPTGQPFNTGELFF. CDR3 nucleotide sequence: TGTGCCAGCTCACCAACGGGACAGCCTTTCAACACAGGGGAGCTGTTTTTT. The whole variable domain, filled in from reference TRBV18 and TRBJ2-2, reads NAGVMQNPRHLVRRRGQEARLRCSPMKGHSHVYWYRQLPEEGLKFMVYLQKENIIDESGMPKERFSAEFPKEGPSILRIQQVVRGDSAAYFCASSPTGQPFNTGELFFGEGSRLTVL.

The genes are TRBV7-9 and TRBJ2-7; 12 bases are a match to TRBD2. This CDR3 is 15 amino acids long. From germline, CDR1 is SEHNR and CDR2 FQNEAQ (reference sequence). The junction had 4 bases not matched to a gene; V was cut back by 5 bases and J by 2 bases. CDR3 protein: CASSQGTSGPYEQYF. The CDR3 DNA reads TGTGCCAGCAGCCAGGGGACTAGCGGGCCCTACGAGCAGTACTTC.

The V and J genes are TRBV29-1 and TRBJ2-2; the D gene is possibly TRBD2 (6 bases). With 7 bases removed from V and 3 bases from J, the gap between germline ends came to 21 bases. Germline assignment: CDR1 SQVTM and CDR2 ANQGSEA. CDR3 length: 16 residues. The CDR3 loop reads CSALTGWGVDTGELFF. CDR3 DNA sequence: TGCAGCGCCCTTACTGGATGGGGGGTGGACACCGGGGAGCTGTTTTTT.

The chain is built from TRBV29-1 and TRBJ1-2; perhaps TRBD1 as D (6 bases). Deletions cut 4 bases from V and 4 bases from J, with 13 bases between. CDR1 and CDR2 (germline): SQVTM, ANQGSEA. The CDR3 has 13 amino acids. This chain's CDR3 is CSVVGQSAYGYTF. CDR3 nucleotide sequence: TGCAGCGTTGTTGGACAGTCCGCCTATGGCTACACCTTC. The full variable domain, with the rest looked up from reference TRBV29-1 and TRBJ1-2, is SAVISQKPSRDICQRGTSLTIQCQVDSQVTMMFWYRQQPGQSLTLIATANQGSEATYESGFVIDKFPISRPNLTFSTLTVSNMSPEDSSIYLCSVVGQSAYGYTFGSGTRLTVV.

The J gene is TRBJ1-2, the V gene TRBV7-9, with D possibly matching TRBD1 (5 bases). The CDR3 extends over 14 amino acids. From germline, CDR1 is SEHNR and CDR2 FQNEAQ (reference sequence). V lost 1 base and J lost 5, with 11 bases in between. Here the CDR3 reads CASSLGNGAYGYTF. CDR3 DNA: TGTGCCAGCAGCTTAGGCAATGGGGCGTATGGCTACACCTTC.

The CDR3 nucleotides read TGTGCCAGCTCACCACAGGTTTGGGACAGCAACACTGAAGCTTTCTTT. It codes for CASSPQVWDSNTEAFF. This chain connects TRBV18 to TRBJ1-1; TRBD1 matches at 7 bases. The CDR3 runs 16 residues. Losses at the gene ends were 1 base for V and 2 bases for J; bases not matched to a gene: 7. The germline CDR1 and CDR2 sequences are KGHSH and LQKENI.

DNA of the CDR3: TGCGCCAGCAGCTGGAACAGGGAGGATGGCTACACCTTC. Translated, it gives CASSWNREDGYTF. This chain links TRBV5-1 with TRBJ1-2; possible D gene TRBD1, 6 bases. Trimming stripped 3 bases from V and 6 bases from J, with 12 bases between. The CDR3 runs to 13 residues. Germline CDR1 SGHRS, CDR2 YFSETQ.

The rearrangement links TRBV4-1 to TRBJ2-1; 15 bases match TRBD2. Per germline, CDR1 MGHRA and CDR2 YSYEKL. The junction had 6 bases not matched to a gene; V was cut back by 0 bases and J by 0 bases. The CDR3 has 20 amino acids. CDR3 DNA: TGCGCCAGCAGCCAAGAGAGGACTAGCGGGAGGGGCAGCTCCTACAATGAGCAGTTCTTC. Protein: CASSQERTSGRGSSYNEQFF.

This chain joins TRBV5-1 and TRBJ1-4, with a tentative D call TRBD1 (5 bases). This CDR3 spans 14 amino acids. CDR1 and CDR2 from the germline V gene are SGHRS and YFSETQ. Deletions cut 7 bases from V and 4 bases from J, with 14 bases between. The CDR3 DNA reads TGCGCCAGCCGTAACAGGAACAATAATGAAAAACTGTTTTTT. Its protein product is CASRNRNNNEKLFF.

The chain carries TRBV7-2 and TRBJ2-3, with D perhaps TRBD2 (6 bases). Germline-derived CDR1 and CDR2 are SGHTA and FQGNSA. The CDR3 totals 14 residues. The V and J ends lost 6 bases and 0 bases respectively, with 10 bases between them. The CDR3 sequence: CASRLAPSTDTQYF. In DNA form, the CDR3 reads TGTGCCAGCAGACTAGCCCCTAGCACAGATACGCAGTATTTT.

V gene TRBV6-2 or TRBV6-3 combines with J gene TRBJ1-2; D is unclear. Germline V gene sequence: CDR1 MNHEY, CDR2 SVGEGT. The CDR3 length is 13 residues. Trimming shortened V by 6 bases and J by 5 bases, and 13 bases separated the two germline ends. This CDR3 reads CASRNGDGYGYTF. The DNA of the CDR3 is TGTGCCAGCAGAAACGGGGATGGGTATGGCTACACCTTC.

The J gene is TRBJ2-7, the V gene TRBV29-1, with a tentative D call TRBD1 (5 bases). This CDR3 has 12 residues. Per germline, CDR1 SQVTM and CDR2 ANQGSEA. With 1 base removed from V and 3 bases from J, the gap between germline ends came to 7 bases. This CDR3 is CSVEGQGYEQYF. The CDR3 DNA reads TGCAGCGTTGAAGGCCAGGGCTACGAGCAGTACTTC.

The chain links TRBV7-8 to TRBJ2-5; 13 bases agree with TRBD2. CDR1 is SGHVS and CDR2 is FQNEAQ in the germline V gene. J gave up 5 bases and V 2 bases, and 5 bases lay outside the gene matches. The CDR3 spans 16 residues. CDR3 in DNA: TGTGCCAGCAGCTTAACTAGCGGGAGGGCCGGGGAGACCCAGTACTTC. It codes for CASSLTSGRAGETQYF. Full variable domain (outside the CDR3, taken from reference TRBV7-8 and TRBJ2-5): GAGVSQSPRYKVAKRGQDVALRCDPISGHVSLFWYQQALGQGPEFLTYFQNEAQLDKSGLPSDRFFAERPEGSVSTLKIQRTQQEDSAVYLCASSLTSGRAGETQYFGPGTRLLVL.

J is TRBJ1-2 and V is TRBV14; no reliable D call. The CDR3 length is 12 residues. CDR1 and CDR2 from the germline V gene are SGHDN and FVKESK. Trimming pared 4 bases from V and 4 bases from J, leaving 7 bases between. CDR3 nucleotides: TGTGCCAGCAGCCGCTTCAGCTATGGCTACACCTTC. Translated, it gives CASSRFSYGYTF.

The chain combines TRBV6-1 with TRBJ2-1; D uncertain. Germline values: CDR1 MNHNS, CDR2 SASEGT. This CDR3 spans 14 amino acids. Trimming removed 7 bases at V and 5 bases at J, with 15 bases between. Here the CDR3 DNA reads TGTGCCAGCATTCGGACCCCACCCCACAATGAGCAGTTCTTC. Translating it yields CASIRTPPHNEQFF.